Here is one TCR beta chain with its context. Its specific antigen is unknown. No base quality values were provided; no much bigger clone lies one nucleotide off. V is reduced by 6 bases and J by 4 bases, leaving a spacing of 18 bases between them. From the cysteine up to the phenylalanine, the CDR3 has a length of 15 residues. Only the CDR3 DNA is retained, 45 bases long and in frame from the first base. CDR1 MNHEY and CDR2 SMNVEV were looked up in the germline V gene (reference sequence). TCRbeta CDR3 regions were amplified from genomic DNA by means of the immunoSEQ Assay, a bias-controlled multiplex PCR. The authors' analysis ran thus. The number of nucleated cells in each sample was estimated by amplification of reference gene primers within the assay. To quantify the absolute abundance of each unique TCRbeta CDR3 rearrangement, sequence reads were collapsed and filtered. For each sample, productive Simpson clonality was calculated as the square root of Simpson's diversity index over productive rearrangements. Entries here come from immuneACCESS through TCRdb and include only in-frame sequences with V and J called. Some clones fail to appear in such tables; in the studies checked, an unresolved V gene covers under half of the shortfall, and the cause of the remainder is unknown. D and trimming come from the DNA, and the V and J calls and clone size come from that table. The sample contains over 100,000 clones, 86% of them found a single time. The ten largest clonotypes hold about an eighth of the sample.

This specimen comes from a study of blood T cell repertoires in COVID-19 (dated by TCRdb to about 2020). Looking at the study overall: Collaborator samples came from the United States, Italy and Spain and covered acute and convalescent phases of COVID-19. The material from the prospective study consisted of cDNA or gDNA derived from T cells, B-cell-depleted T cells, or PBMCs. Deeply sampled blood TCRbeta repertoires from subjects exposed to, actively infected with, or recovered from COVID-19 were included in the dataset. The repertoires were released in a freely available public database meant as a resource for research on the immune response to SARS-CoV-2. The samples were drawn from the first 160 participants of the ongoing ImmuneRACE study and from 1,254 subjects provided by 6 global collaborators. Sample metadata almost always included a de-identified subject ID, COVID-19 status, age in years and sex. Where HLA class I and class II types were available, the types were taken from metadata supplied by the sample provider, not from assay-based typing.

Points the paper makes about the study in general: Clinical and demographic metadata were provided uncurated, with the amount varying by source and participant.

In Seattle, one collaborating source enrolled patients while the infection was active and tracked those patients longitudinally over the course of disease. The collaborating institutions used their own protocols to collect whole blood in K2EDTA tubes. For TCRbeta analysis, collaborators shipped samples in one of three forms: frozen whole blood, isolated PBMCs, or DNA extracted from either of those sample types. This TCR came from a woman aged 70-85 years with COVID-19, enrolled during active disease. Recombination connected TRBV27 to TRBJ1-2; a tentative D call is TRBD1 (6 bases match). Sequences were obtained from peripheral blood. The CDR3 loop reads CASSRGGATSYGYTF. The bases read TGTGCCAGCAGCCGGGGGGGCGCGACGTCCTATGGCTACACCTTC.